A single sample is the source of the 28 T cell receptor beta chains below, sequenced in a study of cytomegalovirus exposure and HLA in healthy donors. Amplification used 60 Vbeta primers and 13 Jbeta primers. Here immunoSEQ multiplex PCR was the method, and the copy in TCRdb shows in-frame clones only, minus some. The sample carries approximately 70,000 clones, 60% to 80% recorded once. Sequencing was performed on PBMCs. These receptors were collected from a woman in her forties in good health and CMV-seropositive.

The rearrangement joins TRBV7-6 to TRBJ2-5; no firm D call. The CDR3 contains 12 residues. Germline V gives CDR1 SGHVS, CDR2 FNYEAQ. The ends were cut back, 1 base at V and 7 bases at J, with 7 bases in the middle. CDR3 sequence reads: CASSLEARTQYF. CDR3 bases: TGTGCCAGCAGCTTAGAAGCACGGACCCAGTACTTC.

This clone has a single count. The rearrangement links TRBV4-2 to TRBJ2-4; D is possibly TRBD1 (5 bases). Germline lookup yields CDR1 LGHNA and CDR2 YNFKEQ. Trimming stripped 2 bases from V and 5 bases from J, with 19 bases between. The CDR3 sequence is 17 residues long. The CDR3 sequence is CASSQPTGDGWENIQYF. The CDR3 DNA reads TGTGCCAGCAGCCAACCCACAGGCGATGGGTGGGAAAACATTCAGTACTTC.

The chain couples TRBV9 to TRBJ2-5, with TRBD2 as a possible D gene (7 bases). Trimming shortened V by 7 bases and J by 0 bases, and 25 bases separated the two germline ends. The CDR3 length is 18 residues. The germline V gene has CDR1 SGDLS and CDR2 YYNGEE. The CDR3 nucleotides read TGTGCCAGCGGACGACGGGCGGGGGCCCAAGGGAACCAAGAGACCCAGTACTTC. Translating it yields CASGRRAGAQGNQETQYF.

The rearrangement uses TRBV5-5 and TRBJ2-5; a weak D match, TRBD1 (5 bases). The CDR3 contains 14 residues. Per the germline V gene, CDR1 is SGHKS and CDR2 is YYEKEE (reference sequence). The V end lost 4 bases, the J end lost 2 bases, and 12 bases lay between the germline ends. The CDR3 sequence: CASSRSTAQETQYF. The CDR3 DNA follows: TGTGCCAGCAGCAGGTCGACAGCGCAAGAGACCCAGTACTTC.

This clone was picked up one time. The CDR3 coding sequence is TGTGCCAGCAGGGAGACGGCGGCAAGCACAGATACGCAGTATTTT. Amino acid sequence: CASRETAASTDTQYF. The chain joins TRBV2 to TRBJ2-3, with D unresolved. Germline-derived CDR1 and CDR2 are SNHLY and FYNNEI. This CDR3 has 15 residues. V was clipped by 6 bases and J by 0 bases, with 13 bases between them.

This clone is a singleton in its sample. V usage is TRBV19 and J usage is TRBJ2-7; D gene unclear. Trimming stripped 6 bases from V and 3 bases from J, with 12 bases between. The V gene's germline CDR1 is LNHDA and CDR2 SQIVND (reference sequence). This CDR3 has 13 residues. DNA for the CDR3: TGTGCCAGTAGGTCAGCTTCTAGCTACGAGCAGTACTTC. This codes for CASRSASSYEQYF.

The V gene is TRBV7-2, the J gene TRBJ2-5; perhaps TRBD1 as D (5 bases). There are 13 residues in the CDR3. With 5 bases removed from V and 4 bases from J, the gap between germline ends came to 11 bases. Germline CDR1 and CDR2: SGHTA and FQGNSA. CDR3 loop: CASSPQGGETQYF. Here the CDR3 DNA reads TGTGCCAGCAGCCCTCAGGGTGGAGAGACCCAGTACTTC.

The V call is TRBV4-1, the J call TRBJ1-3; a possible D gene is TRBD1 (5 bases). This CDR3 is 15 amino acids long. The V end was cut by 1 base, the J end by 4 bases, with 11 bases between. In germline, CDR1 is MGHRA, CDR2 YSYEKL. Here the CDR3 reads CASSQGQGPGNTIYF. The CDR3 DNA reads TGCGCCAGCAGCCAAGGGCAGGGTCCCGGAAACACCATATATTTT.

V and J are TRBV5-6 and TRBJ1-2, with D unclear. Looked up from germline, CDR1 is SGHDT and CDR2 is YYEEEE. Trimming shortened V by 4 bases and J by 5 bases, and 15 bases separated the two germline ends. This CDR3 region has 14 residues. CDR3 sequence: CASSMANSRYGYTF. DNA for the CDR3: TGTGCCAGCAGCATGGCCAACTCCCGATATGGCTACACCTTC.

This clone was found a few times. The J gene is TRBJ1-3, the V gene TRBV2; weak D call: TRBD1 (6 bases). The CDR3 runs 14 residues. The V end lost 6 bases, the J end lost 2 bases, and 11 bases lay between the germline ends. The germline CDR1 and CDR2 sequences are SNHLY and FYNNEI. The CDR3 region has the DNA TGTGCCAGCAGACCACAGGGACCTGGAAACACCATATATTTT. It encodes CASRPQGPGNTIYF.

This clone was seen only a few times. The chain couples TRBV9 to TRBJ1-6, with 10 bases fitting TRBD1. CDR1 SGDLS and CDR2 YYNGEE come from the germline V gene. The CDR3 totals 14 residues. V lost 0 bases, J lost 9 bases, and 0 bases stayed unmatched. CDR3 in amino acids: CASSVGQGASPLHF. The DNA for the CDR3 is TGTGCCAGCAGCGTAGGACAGGGGGCTTCACCCCTCCACTTT.

This clone has a single count. The V call is TRBV4-1, the J call TRBJ2-1; TRBD2 agrees at 7 bases. Per the germline V gene, CDR1 is MGHRA and CDR2 is YSYEKL. This CDR3 is 17 amino acids long. The V segment lost 2 bases and the J segment 4 bases; nucleotides outside the gene matches: 11. In nucleotides, the CDR3 is TGCGCCAGCAGCCAACCCCCGTGGGGACTAAAGTACAATGAGCAGTTCTTC. Translated: CASSQPPWGLKYNEQFF.

CDR3 region: CASSQVNRNRDEQYF. The DNA of the CDR3 is TGTGCCAGCAGCCAAGTTAACAGGAACCGCGACGAGCAGTACTTC. This sequence joins TRBV14 and TRBJ2-7; D is perhaps TRBD1 (5 bases). CDR1 and CDR2 (germline): SGHDN, FVKESK. This CDR3 region has 15 residues. Trimming removed 1 base at V and 5 bases at J, with 15 bases between.

The chain uses TRBV19 and TRBJ2-3, with 8 nucleotides matching TRBD2. The CDR3 has 18 amino acids. The ends lost 2 bases at V and 3 bases at J; junction bases unmatched: 13. Germline CDR1 reads LNHDA; CDR2 reads SQIVND (reference sequence). CDR3 DNA: TGTGCCAGTAGTATAAGGGGTGCGGGACTAGTCATGACAGATACGCAGTATTTT. Protein sequence: CASSIRGAGLVMTDTQYF. The variable domain in full, with the rest retrieved from reference TRBV19 and TRBJ2-3, is DGGITQSPKYLFRKEGQNVTLSCEQNLNHDAMYWYRQDPGQGLRLIYYSQIVNDFQKGDIAEGYSVSREKKESFPLTVTSAQKNPTAFYLCASSIRGAGLVMTDTQYFGPGTRLTVL.

The chain joins TRBV5-6 to TRBJ2-7; D is perhaps TRBD1 (6 bases). CDR1 SGHDT and CDR2 YYEEEE come from the germline V gene. The length of the CDR3 is 15 residues. Between the trimmed V and J ends, which lost 2 bases and 9 bases, there was a span of 21 bases. CDR3 protein: CASSFLWTEILPQYF. Here the CDR3 DNA reads TGTGCCAGCAGCTTTCTATGGACAGAAATTTTGCCGCAGTACTTC.

This chain connects TRBV6-5 to TRBJ1-2; TRBD1 might be the D (6 bases). The germline gives CDR1 MNHEY, CDR2 SVGAGI. Trimming stripped 7 bases from V and 2 bases from J, with 14 bases between. The CDR3 covers 14 residues. CDR3 residues: CASTQGQQNYGYTF. The CDR3 region has the DNA TGTGCCAGCACCCAGGGACAACAGAACTATGGCTACACCTTC.

This clone was recorded a few times. V usage is TRBV7-9 and J usage is TRBJ1-5; D not resolved. Germline CDR1 is SEHNR and CDR2 is FQNEAQ (reference sequence). This CDR3 has 12 amino acids. V dropped 5 bases and J dropped 5 bases, with 7 bases sitting between them. Written as DNA, the CDR3 is TGTGCCAGCAGCGTAGGAGATCAGCCCCAGCATTTT. It is translated as CASSVGDQPQHF. Full variable domain (remainder filled in from reference TRBV7-9 and TRBJ1-5): DTGVSQNPRHKITKRGQNVTFRCDPISEHNRLYWYRQTLGQGPEFLTYFQNEAQLEKSRLLSDRFSAERPKGSFSTLEIQRTEQGDSAMYLCASSVGDQPQHFGDGTRLSIL.

The chain combines TRBV9 with TRBJ1-6, with 9 bases identical to TRBD1. Germline V gives CDR1 SGDLS, CDR2 YYNGEE. V gave up 4 bases and J gave up 0 bases; unmatched junction bases: 5. This CDR3 contains 17 residues. CDR3: CASSTGQGRSYNSPLHF. CDR3 DNA sequence: TGTGCCAGCAGCACGGGACAGGGACGCTCCTATAATTCACCCCTCCACTTT.

This clone was picked up a small number of times. The rearrangement links TRBV11-2 to TRBJ1-1; 7 bases fit TRBD1. The J segment lost 5 bases and the V segment lost 3 bases, leaving 6 bases of the junction unmatched. CDR3 length: 14 amino acids. The germline CDR1 and CDR2 sequences are SGHAT and FQNNGV. The CDR3 coding sequence is TGTGCCAGCAGCTTGCGACAGGGAGGTACTGAAGCTTTCTTT. Its translation is CASSLRQGGTEAFF.

The J gene is TRBJ1-1, the V gene TRBV7-8; possible D gene TRBD1, 6 bases. Germline CDR1 SGHVS, CDR2 FQNEAQ. This CDR3 has 15 amino acids. V lost 5 bases, J lost 0 bases, and 13 bases lay in between. The CDR3 protein is CASSAPGHLNTEAFF. The CDR3 nucleotides read TGTGCCAGCAGCGCCCCGGGACACCTGAACACTGAAGCTTTCTTT.

V usage is TRBV1 and J usage is TRBJ2-3; TRBD2, the table's D call, lacks a check against the DNA. TRBV1 is tagged as a pseudogene. The CDR3 totals 18 residues. Written as DNA, the CDR3 is TGCACCAGCAGCCAAGATAGGAGGCGGGGGCCGAGCACAGATACGCAGTATTTT. Encoded protein: CTSSQDRRRGPSTDTQYF.

The chain joins TRBV5-4 to TRBJ2-1, with a weak D call TRBD2 (7 bases). The CDR3 is 14 residues long. Germline V gene lookup returns CDR1 SGHNT and CDR2 YYREEE (reference sequence). Trimming cost V 1 base and J 8 bases, with 13 bases left between them. This CDR3 reads CASSLFGGGYEQFF. DNA of the CDR3: TGTGCCAGCAGCTTGTTTGGCGGGGGCTATGAGCAGTTCTTC.

J is TRBJ2-3 and V is TRBV7-9; 8 bases fit TRBD2. The V gene's germline CDR1 is SEHNR and CDR2 FQNEAQ (reference sequence). This CDR3 is 17 amino acids long. Germline trimming cut 7 bases from V and 6 bases from J; bases unmatched to any gene: 18. The CDR3 sequence is CASTNPSGGGDLDTQYF. The CDR3 coding sequence is TGTGCCAGCACCAACCCATCGGGAGGGGGAGACCTGGATACGCAGTATTTT.

The gene calls are TRBV14 and TRBJ2-7; D unresolved. The germline gives CDR1 SGHDN, CDR2 FVKESK. V lost 1 base and J lost 2, with 6 bases in between. This CDR3 is 13 amino acids long. CDR3 region: CASSQGSPYEQYF. CDR3 sequence (DNA): TGTGCCAGCAGCCAAGGGAGTCCCTACGAGCAGTACTTC.

The genes are TRBV6-1 and TRBJ2-3; 9 positions match TRBD2. Germline V gene sequence: CDR1 MNHNS, CDR2 SASEGT. J lost 5 bases, V lost 1 base, and 7 bases had no gene match. CDR3 length equals 16 residues. Written as DNA, the CDR3 is TGTGCCAGCAGTGAAGAGGGCGGGGGGGCCGAAGATACGCAGTATTTT. Protein product: CASSEEGGGAEDTQYF.

The chain links TRBV18 to TRBJ2-3; the D is unclear. Per the germline V gene, CDR1 is KGHSH and CDR2 is LQKENI. Trimming shortened V by 0 bases and J by 3 bases, and 4 bases separated the two germline ends. The CDR3 totals 13 residues. As DNA, the CDR3 is TGTGCCAGCTCACCACCCTCTACAGATACGCAGTATTTT. Residues: CASSPPSTDTQYF. Using reference TRBV18 and TRBJ2-3 for the parts outside the CDR3, the full variable domain is NAGVMQNPRHLVRRRGQEARLRCSPMKGHSHVYWYRQLPEEGLKFMVYLQKENIIDESGMPKERFSAEFPKEGPSILRIQQVVRGDSAAYFCASSPPSTDTQYFGPGTRLTVL.

The V gene is TRBV9, the J gene TRBJ2-7; TRBD1 agrees at 9 bases. Per the germline V gene, CDR1 is SGDLS and CDR2 is YYNGEE. The CDR3 covers 16 residues. The V segment lost 3 bases and the J segment 1 base; nucleotides outside the gene matches: 8. The CDR3 is CASSDGVGQGSYEQYF. The CDR3 DNA sequence: TGTGCCAGCAGCGATGGGGTGGGACAGGGTTCCTACGAGCAGTACTTC.

The gene calls are TRBV29-1 and TRBJ2-5; 11 bases fit TRBD1. Germline CDR1 is SQVTM and CDR2 is ANQGSEA. The ends lost 3 bases at V and 2 bases at J; junction bases unmatched: 8. The CDR3 runs to 16 residues. The CDR3 DNA is TGCAGCGTTGATAGACCCGGGACAGGGGGACAAGAGACCCAGTACTTC. Translating gives CSVDRPGTGGQETQYF.